This T cell receptor (beta chain) comes out of a study of glioma-infiltrating T cells. The study, taken as a whole, reports: Non-neoplastic patients had below-expected tissue-blood divergence, while all gliomas exceeded expectation.

This CDR3 contains 14 residues. The junction had 4 bases not matched to a gene; V was cut back by 4 bases and J by 2 bases. Germline CDR1 and CDR2: DFQATT and SNEGSKA (reference sequence). Amplification of TCR alpha and beta CDR3 regions from RNA used iRepertoire nested multiplex PCR. TCRdb recomputed calls from the multiplex PCR reads with MiXCR, one row per CDR3 protein. The data contain 150,000 or so distinct CDR3 sequences, more than 35% of them seen just once; the ten biggest clones take up roughly 20%. With respect to this clonotype: Its antigen is as yet unknown.

The clonotype originates from a human donor with low-grade glioma or glioblastoma, undergoing nonglioma brain surgery, or in good health (not recorded which). The rearrangement joins TRBV20-1 to TRBJ2-7; 11 bases map to TRBD2. The sequencing input was glioma tissue, nonneoplastic brain tissue, or PBMCs (not recorded which). CDR3 in amino acids: CSATQLAGAYEQYF. The DNA for the CDR3 is TGCAGTGCTACACAACTAGCGGGGGCCTACGAGCAGTACTTC.